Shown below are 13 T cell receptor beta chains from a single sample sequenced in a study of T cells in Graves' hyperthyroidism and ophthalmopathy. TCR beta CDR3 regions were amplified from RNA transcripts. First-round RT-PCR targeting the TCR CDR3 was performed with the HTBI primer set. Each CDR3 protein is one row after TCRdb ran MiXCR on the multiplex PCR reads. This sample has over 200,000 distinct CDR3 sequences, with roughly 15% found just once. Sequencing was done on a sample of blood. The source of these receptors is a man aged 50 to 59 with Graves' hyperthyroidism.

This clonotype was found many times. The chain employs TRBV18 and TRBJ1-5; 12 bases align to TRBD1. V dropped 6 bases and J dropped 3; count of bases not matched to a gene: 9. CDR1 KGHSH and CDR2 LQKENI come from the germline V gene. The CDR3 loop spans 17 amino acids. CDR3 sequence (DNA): TGTGCCAGCTCGACGGGACAGGGGGCGCGAGACAATCAGCCCCAGCATTTT. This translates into CASSTGQGARDNQPQHF.

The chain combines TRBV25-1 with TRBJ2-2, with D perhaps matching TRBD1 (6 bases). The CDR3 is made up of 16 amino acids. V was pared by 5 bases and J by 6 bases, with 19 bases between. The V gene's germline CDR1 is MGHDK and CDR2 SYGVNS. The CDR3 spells CASSIVRGTRAGELFF. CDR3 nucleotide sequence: TGTGCCAGCAGTATCGTGAGGGGGACGAGGGCCGGGGAGCTGTTTTTT.

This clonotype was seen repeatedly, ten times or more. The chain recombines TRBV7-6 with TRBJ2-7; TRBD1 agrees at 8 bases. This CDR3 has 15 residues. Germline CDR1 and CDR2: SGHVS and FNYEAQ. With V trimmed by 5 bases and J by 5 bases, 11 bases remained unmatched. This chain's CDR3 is CASSLGWTGSNEQYF. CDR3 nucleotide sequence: TGTGCCAGCAGCCTGGGATGGACAGGGTCTAACGAGCAGTACTTC.

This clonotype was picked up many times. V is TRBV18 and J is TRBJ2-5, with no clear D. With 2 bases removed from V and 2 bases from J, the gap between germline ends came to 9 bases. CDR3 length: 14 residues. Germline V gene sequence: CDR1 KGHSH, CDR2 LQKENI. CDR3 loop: CASSPDGPQETQYF. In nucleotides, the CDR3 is TGTGCCAGCTCACCAGACGGCCCACAAGAGACCCAGTACTTC.

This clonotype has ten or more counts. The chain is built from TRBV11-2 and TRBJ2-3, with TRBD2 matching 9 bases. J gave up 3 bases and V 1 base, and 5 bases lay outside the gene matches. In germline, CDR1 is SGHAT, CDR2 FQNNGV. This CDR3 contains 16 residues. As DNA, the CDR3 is TGTGCCAGCAGCTTAGGTGGCGGGAGGGCAACAGATACGCAGTATTTT. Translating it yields CASSLGGGRATDTQYF.

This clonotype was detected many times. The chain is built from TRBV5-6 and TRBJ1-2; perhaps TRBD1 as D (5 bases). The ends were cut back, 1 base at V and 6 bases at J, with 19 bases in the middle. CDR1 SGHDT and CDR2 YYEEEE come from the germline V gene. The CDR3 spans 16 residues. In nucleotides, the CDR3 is TGTGCCAGCAGCTTGTACCCCGGTGTGGGGACGGATGGCTACACCTTC. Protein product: CASSLYPGVGTDGYTF.

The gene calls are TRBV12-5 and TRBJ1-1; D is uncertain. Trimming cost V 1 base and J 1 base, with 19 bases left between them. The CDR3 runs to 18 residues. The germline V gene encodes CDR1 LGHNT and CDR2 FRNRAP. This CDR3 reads CASGLGLIPLYKNTEAFF. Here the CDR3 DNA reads TGTGCTAGTGGTTTGGGACTTATACCCCTTTACAAGAACACTGAAGCTTTCTTT.

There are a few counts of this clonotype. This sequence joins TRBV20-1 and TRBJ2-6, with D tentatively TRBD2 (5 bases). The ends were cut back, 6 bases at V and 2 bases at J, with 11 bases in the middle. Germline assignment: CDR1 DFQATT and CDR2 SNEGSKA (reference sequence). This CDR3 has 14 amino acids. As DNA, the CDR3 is TGCAGTGCCACCCAACTAGCTGGGGCCAACGTCCTGACTTTC. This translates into CSATQLAGANVLTF.

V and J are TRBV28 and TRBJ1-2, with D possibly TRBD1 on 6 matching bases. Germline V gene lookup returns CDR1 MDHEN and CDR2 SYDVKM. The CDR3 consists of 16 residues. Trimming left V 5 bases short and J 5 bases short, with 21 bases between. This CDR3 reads CASSNQYIQGIYGYTF. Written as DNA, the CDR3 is TGTGCCAGCAGTAATCAATACATACAGGGCATTTATGGCTACACCTTC.

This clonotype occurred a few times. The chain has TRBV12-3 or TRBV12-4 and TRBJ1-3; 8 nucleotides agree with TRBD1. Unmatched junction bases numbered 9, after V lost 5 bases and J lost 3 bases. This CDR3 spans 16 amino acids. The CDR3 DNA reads TGTGCCAGCAGTCTCCAGGGACAGGTTCATGGAAACACCATATATTTT. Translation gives CASSLQGQVHGNTIYF.

Here the CDR3 reads CASSLPGGTYEQYF. The CDR3 bases are TGCGCCAGCAGCTTGCCGGGGGGGACCTACGAGCAGTACTTC. This sequence joins TRBV5-1 and TRBJ2-7; 8 bases map to TRBD2. V lost 1 base to trimming and J lost 2 bases; unmatched junction nucleotides: 2. This CDR3 is built from 14 residues. In germline, CDR1 is SGHRS, CDR2 YFSETQ.

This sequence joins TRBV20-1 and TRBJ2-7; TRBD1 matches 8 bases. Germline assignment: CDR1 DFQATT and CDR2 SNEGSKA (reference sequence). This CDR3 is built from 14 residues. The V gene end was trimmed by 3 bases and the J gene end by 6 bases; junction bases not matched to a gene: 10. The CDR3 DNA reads TGCAGTGCTAGGGACCCGGGACAGGCTGGCGAGCAGTACTTC. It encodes CSARDPGQAGEQYF.

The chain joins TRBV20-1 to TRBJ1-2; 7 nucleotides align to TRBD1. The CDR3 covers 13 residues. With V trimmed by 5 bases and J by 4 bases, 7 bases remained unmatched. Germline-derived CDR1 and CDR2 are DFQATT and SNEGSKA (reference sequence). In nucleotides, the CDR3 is TGCAGTGCTTCCACAGGGGACGGCTATGGCTACACCTTC. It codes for CSASTGDGYGYTF.